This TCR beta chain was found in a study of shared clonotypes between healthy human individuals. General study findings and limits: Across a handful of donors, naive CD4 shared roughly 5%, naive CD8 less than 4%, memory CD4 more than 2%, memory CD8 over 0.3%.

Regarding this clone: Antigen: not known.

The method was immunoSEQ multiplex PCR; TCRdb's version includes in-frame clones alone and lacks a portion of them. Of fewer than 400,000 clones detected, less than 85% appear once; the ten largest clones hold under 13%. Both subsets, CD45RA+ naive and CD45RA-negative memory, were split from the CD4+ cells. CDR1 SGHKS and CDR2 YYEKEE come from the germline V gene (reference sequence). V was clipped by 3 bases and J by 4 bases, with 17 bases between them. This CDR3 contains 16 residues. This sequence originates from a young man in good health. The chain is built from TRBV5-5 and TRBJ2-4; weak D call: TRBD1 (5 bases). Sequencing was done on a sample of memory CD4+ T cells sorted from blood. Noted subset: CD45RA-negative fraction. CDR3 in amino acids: CASSSYGPRQKNIQYF. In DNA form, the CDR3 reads TGTGCCAGCAGCTCCTATGGCCCTCGACAGAAAAACATTCAGTACTTC.